What follows are 16 T cell receptor beta chains derived from one specimen sequenced in a study of Tregs in tolerant kidney transplant recipients. Only in-frame clones appear in the TCRdb table, and some are missing; sequencing was by immunoSEQ multiplex PCR. The data show fewer than 100,000 clones, approximately 90% seen once. Sequences were derived from Tregs from blood, sampled before the transplant. The receptors shown here come from a human donor who received a combined kidney and bone marrow transplant.

The rearrangement uses TRBV6-5 and TRBJ2-6, with a weak D call TRBD2 (6 bases). The CDR3 loop spans 14 amino acids. Germline loops: CDR1 MNHEY, CDR2 SVGAGI. Deletions cut 6 bases from V and 3 bases from J, with 9 bases between. CDR3 DNA: TGTGCCAGCAGAGGAGGGTTTGGGGCCAACGTCCTGACTTTC. This codes for CASRGGFGANVLTF.

The chain employs TRBV11-2 and TRBJ2-7, with 10 positions matching TRBD1. Germline assignment: CDR1 SGHAT and CDR2 FQNNGV. The CDR3 sequence is 15 residues long. J gave up 2 bases and V 5 bases, and 6 bases lay outside the gene matches. In DNA, the CDR3 is TGTGCCAGCAGCACTCGGACAGGGGGAACCTACGAGCAGTACTTC. It translates to CASSTRTGGTYEQYF.

This rearrangement joins TRBV5-1 to TRBJ2-3; 7 bases agree with TRBD2. Germline CDR1 SGHRS, CDR2 YFSETQ. The CDR3 runs 15 residues. Germline trimming cut 0 bases from V and 11 bases from J; bases unmatched to any gene: 12. The CDR3 loop reads CASSLGEAGDLMQYF. CDR3 sequence (DNA): TGCGCCAGCAGCTTGGGGGAGGCGGGAGACCTTATGCAGTATTTT.

The rearrangement joins TRBV2 to TRBJ2-7; perhaps TRBD1 as D (6 bases). The V end lost 5 bases, the J end lost 3 bases, and 8 bases lay between the germline ends. CDR1 and CDR2 (germline): SNHLY, FYNNEI. This CDR3 has 12 residues. The CDR3 bases are TGTGCCAGCAGTCCACAGGGCTACGAGCAGTACTTC. This sequence encodes CASSPQGYEQYF.

This clone was detected only once. This chain links TRBV29-1 with TRBJ2-3; D is tentatively TRBD1 or TRBD2 (5 bases each). The ends were cut back, 2 bases at V and 1 base at J, with 10 bases in the middle. The CDR3 is made up of 14 amino acids. Per germline, CDR1 SQVTM and CDR2 ANQGSEA. CDR3 amino acids: CSVERGTGTDTQYF. The DNA of the CDR3 is TGCAGCGTTGAACGAGGGACGGGCACAGATACGCAGTATTTT.

J is TRBJ1-1 and V is TRBV5-1, with D possibly matching TRBD1 (6 bases). The CDR3 covers 13 residues. Between the trimmed V and J ends, which lost 0 bases and 4 bases, there was a span of 7 bases. Germline CDR1 and CDR2: SGHRS and YFSETQ. The CDR3 DNA sequence: TGCGCCAGCAGCTTGGTCAGGGGCACTGAAGCTTTCTTT. The encoded protein is CASSLVRGTEAFF.

The rearrangement uses TRBV9 and TRBJ2-5; 8 nucleotides match TRBD2. CDR3 length equals 16 residues. Germline CDR1 and CDR2: SGDLS and YYNGEE. V dropped 0 bases and J dropped 5; count of bases not matched to a gene: 9. CDR3 protein: CASSVAGSAGVETQYF. The CDR3 coding sequence is TGTGCCAGCAGCGTAGCTGGGTCAGCGGGAGTGGAGACCCAGTACTTC.

The V call is TRBV11-2, the J call TRBJ2-3; maybe TRBD2 (5 bases). Germline V gene sequence: CDR1 SGHAT, CDR2 FQNNGV. Trimming left V 4 bases short and J 2 bases short, with 7 bases between. This CDR3 is 13 amino acids long. CDR3 loop: CASSSRDTDTQYF. The CDR3 DNA sequence: TGTGCCAGCAGCTCTCGGGACACAGATACGCAGTATTTT.

The genes are TRBV29-1 and TRBJ2-2; D is possibly TRBD1 or TRBD2 (5 bases each). V lost 4 bases to trimming and J lost 4 bases, with 10 bases between them. This CDR3 spans 13 amino acids. The germline gives CDR1 SQVTM, CDR2 ANQGSEA. CDR3 residues: CSVGGFTTGELFF. CDR3 in DNA: TGCAGCGTTGGGGGGTTCACCACCGGGGAGCTGTTTTTT.

The chain employs TRBV23-1 and TRBJ1-5; D is undetermined. TRBV23-1 carries the ORF label, with uncertain function. The CDR3 loop spans 16 amino acids. V lost 7 bases, J lost 1 base, and 17 bases lay in between. The CDR3 loop is CASTPGRRVSNQPQHF. The CDR3 DNA follows: TGCGCCAGCACCCCTGGTCGTCGGGTAAGCAATCAGCCCCAGCATTTT.

This clone turned up a few times. CDR3 sequence (DNA): TGTGCCAGCAGCTTGCTAGCGGGAGGGGGGCTTTACAATGAGCAGTTCTTC. It is translated as CASSLLAGGGLYNEQFF. The chain employs TRBV5-6 and TRBJ2-1; 12 bases match TRBD2. The V gene's germline CDR1 is SGHDT and CDR2 YYEEEE. Trimming cost V 1 base and J 4 bases; bases outside gene matches: 6. The CDR3 is 17 residues long.

The gene calls are TRBV28 and TRBJ2-6; D call uncertain. This CDR3 has 16 residues. V lost 5 bases to trimming and J lost 2 bases, with 13 bases between them. Germline CDR1 reads MDHEN; CDR2 reads SYDVKM. The CDR3 region has the DNA TGTGCCAGCAGTATCGTGGTAGCCCCTGGGGCCAACGTCCTGACTTTC. Translated, it gives CASSIVVAPGANVLTF.

As DNA, the CDR3 is TGCGCCAGCAGTGGCCCGGGTCCGCAAGAGACCCAGTACTTC. Translating gives CASSGPGPQETQYF. V and J are TRBV10-2 and TRBJ2-5; no clear D. The V end was cut by 4 bases, the J end by 2 bases, with 11 bases between. The V gene's germline CDR1 is WSHSY and CDR2 SAAADI. There are 14 residues in the CDR3.

The V gene is TRBV4-1, the J gene TRBJ2-7; D gene uncertain. The CDR3 contains 16 residues. V lost 0 bases and J 0 bases, leaving 12 bases between the germline ends. Germline loops: CDR1 MGHRA, CDR2 YSYEKL. CDR3 protein: CASSQDETSFSYEQYF. CDR3 nucleotides: TGCGCCAGCAGCCAAGATGAAACCTCCTTCTCCTACGAGCAGTACTTC.

V gene TRBV28 combines with J gene TRBJ1-1; D not certain. Germline CDR1 MDHEN, CDR2 SYDVKM. V was trimmed by 2 bases and J by 3 bases, leaving 1 base between them. This CDR3 contains 11 residues. DNA for the CDR3: TGTGCCAGCAGTTTAGACACTGAAGCTTTCTTT. This gives the protein CASSLDTEAFF.

The chain uses TRBV19 and TRBJ1-3; no firm D call. The CDR3 extends over 14 amino acids. The germline CDR1 and CDR2 sequences are LNHDA and SQIVND (reference sequence). V lost 8 bases to trimming and J lost 0 bases, with 11 bases between them. The DNA of the CDR3 is TGTGCCAGTCGAAAGGAGGGCTCTGGAAACACCATATATTTT. Its translation is CASRKEGSGNTIYF.